This TCR beta chain was captured in a study of blood T cell repertoires in COVID-19. At the level of the study: T cells, B-cell-depleted T cells, or PBMCs supplied cDNA or gDNA.

Among Cohort 3 donors, those recovered had two negative PCRs, clearance, or symptom resolution. TCRdb keeps only in-frame clones here, not all; method: immunoSEQ multiplex PCR. The sample records a few hundred thousand clones, 70% to 90% being singletons. The CDR3 runs to 14 residues. Germline V lookup: CDR1 SGHNT, CDR2 YENEEA. V lost 5 bases, J lost 1 base, and 3 bases stayed unmatched. The sample comprised PBMCs or T cells enriched from blood (not recorded which). The J gene is TRBJ2-7, the V gene TRBV11-3; 9 positions match TRBD1. This TCR derives from a woman between 50 and 59 years old who had recovered from COVID-19. This chain's CDR3 is CASSVDRGSYEQYF. Written as DNA, the CDR3 is TGTGCCAGCAGCGTGGACAGGGGTTCCTACGAGCAGTACTTC.